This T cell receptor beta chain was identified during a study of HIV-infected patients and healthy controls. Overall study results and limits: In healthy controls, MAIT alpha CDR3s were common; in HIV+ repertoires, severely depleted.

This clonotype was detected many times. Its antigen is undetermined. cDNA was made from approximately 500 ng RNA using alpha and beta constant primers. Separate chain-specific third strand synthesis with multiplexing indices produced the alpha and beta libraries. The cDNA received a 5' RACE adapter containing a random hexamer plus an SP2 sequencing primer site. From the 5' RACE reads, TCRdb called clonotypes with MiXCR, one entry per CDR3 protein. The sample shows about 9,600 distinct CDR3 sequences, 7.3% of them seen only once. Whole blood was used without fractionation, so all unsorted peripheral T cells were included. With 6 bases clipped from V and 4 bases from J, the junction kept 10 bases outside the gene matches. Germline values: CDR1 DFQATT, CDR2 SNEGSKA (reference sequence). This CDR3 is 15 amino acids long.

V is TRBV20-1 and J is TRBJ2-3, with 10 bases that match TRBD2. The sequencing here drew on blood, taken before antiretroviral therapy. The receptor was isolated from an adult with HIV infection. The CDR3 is CSARLSSGGADTQYF. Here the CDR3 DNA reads TGCAGTGCCCGCTTGTCTAGCGGGGGTGCAGATACGCAGTATTTT.